The present entry profiles one T cell receptor beta chain with its context. Its antigen is currently unknown. This sample was taken from a study of T cell repertoires in cytomegalovirus infection. At the level of the study: Epitope selection comprised recently identified HLA-C-restricted CMV epitopes and well-studied HLA-B-restricted CMV epitopes. Evidence of both CMV infection and a matching HLA type came from public TCR beta signatures.

With V trimmed by 4 bases and J by 0 bases, 4 bases remained unmatched. The CDR3 is 16 amino acids. Germline V gene sequence: CDR1 SGHDT, CDR2 YYEEEE. General study points: Using cumulative public TCR beta family frequency, the authors identified those who carried CMV together with the relevant HLA. Predominance within the ex vivo response was attributable to HLA-C-restricted CMV-specific TCR beta clonotypes.

Each CDR3 protein gets one entry after TCRdb re-called the reads with MiXCR. The data contain around 500,000 distinct CDR3 sequences, approximately 40% of them singletons. The TCR comes from a human donor in good health (CMV status not recorded). Some clones in this sample may be carry-over from other donors' samples. The source was cultured PBMCs, collected from culture after CMV antigen stimulation. The rearrangement uses TRBV5-6 and TRBJ2-1; 10 nucleotides agree with TRBD1. CDR3 in amino acids: CASSTGTGASYNEQFF. The CDR3 coding sequence is TGTGCCAGCAGCACAGGGACAGGGGCCTCCTACAATGAGCAGTTCTTC.